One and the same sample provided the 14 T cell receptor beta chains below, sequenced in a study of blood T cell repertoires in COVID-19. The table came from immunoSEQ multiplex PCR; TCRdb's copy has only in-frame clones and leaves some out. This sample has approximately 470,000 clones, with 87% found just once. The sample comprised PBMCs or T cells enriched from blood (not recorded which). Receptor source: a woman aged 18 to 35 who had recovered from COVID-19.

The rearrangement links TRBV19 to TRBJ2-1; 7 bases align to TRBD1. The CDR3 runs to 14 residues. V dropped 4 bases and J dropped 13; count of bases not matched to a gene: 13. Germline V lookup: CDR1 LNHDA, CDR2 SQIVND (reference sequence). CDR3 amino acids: CASSTEDRRIGQFF. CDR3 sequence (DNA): TGTGCCAGTAGTACGGAGGACAGGCGGATCGGACAGTTCTTC.

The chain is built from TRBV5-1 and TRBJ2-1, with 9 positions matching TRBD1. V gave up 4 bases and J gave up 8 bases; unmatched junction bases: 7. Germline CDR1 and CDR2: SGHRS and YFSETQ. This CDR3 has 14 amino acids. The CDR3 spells CASSKTGGFDEQFF. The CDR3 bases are TGCGCCAGCAGCAAGACAGGGGGTTTCGATGAGCAGTTCTTC. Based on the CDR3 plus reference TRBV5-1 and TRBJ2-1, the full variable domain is KAGVTQTPRYLIKTRGQQVTLSCSPISGHRSVSWYQQTPGQGLQFLFEYFSETQRNKGNFPGRFSGRQFSNSRSEMNVSTLELGDSALYLCASSKTGGFDEQFFGPGTRLTVL.

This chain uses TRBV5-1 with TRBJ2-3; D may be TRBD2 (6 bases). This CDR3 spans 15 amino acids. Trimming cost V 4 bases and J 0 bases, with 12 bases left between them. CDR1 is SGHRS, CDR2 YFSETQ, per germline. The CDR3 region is CASSPVGLSTDTQYF. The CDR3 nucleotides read TGCGCCAGCAGCCCGGTGGGACTGAGCACAGATACGCAGTATTTT.

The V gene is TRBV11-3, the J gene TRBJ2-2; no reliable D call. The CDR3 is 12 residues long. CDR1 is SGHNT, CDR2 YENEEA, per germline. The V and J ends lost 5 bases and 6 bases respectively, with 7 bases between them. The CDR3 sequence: CASSRVAGELFF. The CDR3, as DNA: TGTGCCAGCAGCCGGGTAGCCGGGGAGCTGTTTTTT. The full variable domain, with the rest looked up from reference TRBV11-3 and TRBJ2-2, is EAGVVQSPRYKIIEKKQPVAFWCNPISGHNTLYWYLQNLGQGPELLIRYENEEAVDDSQLPKDRFSAERLKGVDSTLKIQPAELGDSAVYLCASSRVAGELFFGEGSRLTVL.

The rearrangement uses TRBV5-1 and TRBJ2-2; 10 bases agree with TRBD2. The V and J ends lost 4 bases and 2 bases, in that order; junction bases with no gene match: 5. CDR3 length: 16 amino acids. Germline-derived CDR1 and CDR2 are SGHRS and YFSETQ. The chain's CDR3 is CASSRLAGDNTGELFF. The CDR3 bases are TGCGCCAGCAGCCGACTAGCGGGTGATAACACCGGGGAGCTGTTTTTT.

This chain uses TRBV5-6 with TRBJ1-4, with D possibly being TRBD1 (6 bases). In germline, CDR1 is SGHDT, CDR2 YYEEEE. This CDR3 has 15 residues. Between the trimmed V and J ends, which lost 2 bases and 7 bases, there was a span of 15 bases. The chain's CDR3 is CASSFPTQGGEKLFF. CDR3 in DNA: TGTGCCAGCAGCTTCCCCACACAGGGTGGTGAAAAACTGTTTTTT.

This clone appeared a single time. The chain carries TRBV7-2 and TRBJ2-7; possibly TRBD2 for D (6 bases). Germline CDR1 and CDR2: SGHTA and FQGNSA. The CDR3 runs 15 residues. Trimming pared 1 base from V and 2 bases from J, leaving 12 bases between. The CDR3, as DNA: TGTGCCAGCAGCTTAGGTGGGGGGTACGCCTACGAGCAGTACTTC. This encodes CASSLGGGYAYEQYF.

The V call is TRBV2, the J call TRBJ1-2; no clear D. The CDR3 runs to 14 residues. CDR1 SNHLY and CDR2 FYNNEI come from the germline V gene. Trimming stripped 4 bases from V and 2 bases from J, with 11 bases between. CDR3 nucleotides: TGTGCCAGCAGTGCTATCTCCCCGAACTATGGCTACACCTTC. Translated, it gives CASSAISPNYGYTF.

The CDR3: CASTRTGNYGYTF. DNA of the CDR3: TGTGCCAGTACCCGGACAGGGAACTATGGCTACACCTTC. The chain has TRBV19 and TRBJ1-2; TRBD1 agrees at 8 bases. From germline, CDR1 is LNHDA and CDR2 SQIVND (reference sequence). The CDR3 spans 13 residues. J lost 2 bases, V lost 7 bases, and 3 bases had no gene match.

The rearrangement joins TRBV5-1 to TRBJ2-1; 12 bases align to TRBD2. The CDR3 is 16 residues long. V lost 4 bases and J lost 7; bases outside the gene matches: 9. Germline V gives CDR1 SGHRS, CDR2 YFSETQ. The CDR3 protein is CASSRPLAGGFNEQFF. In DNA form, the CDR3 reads TGCGCCAGCAGCCGTCCTCTAGCGGGGGGGTTTAATGAGCAGTTCTTC.

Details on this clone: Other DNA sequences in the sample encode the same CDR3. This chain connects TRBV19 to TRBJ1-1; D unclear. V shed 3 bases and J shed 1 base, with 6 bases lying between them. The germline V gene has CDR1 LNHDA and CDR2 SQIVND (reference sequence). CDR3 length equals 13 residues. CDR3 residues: CASSIGRNTEAFF. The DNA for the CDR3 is TGTGCCAGTAGTATTGGGAGGAACACTGAAGCTTTCTTT.

The CDR3 spells CASSSRDRPNQPQHF. CDR3 coding DNA: TGTGCCAGCAGCTCCCGGGACAGGCCCAATCAGCCCCAGCATTTT. This sequence joins TRBV5-6 and TRBJ1-5, with 8 bases identical to TRBD1. The CDR3 is made up of 15 amino acids. The germline V gene has CDR1 SGHDT and CDR2 YYEEEE. V gave up 3 bases and J gave up 3 bases; unmatched junction bases: 5.

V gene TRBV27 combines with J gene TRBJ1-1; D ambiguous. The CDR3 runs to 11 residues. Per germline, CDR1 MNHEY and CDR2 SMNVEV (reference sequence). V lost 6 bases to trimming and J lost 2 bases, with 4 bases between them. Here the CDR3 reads CASRHNTEAFF. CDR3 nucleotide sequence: TGTGCCAGCAGACACAACACTGAAGCTTTCTTT.

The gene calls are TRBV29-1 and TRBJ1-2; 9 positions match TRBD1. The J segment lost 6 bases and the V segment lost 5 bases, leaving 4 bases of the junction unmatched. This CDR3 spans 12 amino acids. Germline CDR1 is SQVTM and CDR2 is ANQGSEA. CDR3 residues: CSVRTGVDGYTF. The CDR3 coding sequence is TGCAGCGTTCGGACAGGGGTAGATGGCTACACCTTC.